The entry below gives a single T cell receptor (beta chain) sequence along with its context. Looked up from germline, CDR1 is SGHTA and CDR2 is FQGNSA. V lost 5 bases, J lost 4 bases, and 15 bases lay in between. The CDR3 has 14 residues. This entry belongs to a study of blood T cell repertoires in COVID-19. Background on the study: COVID-19 samples, acute and convalescent, were from the United States, Italy and Spain. T cells, B-cell-depleted T cells, or PBMCs supplied cDNA or gDNA.

Adults between about 18 and 89 years of age took part from 24 US areas. Cohort 3 recovery required two negative PCRs, clearance, or symptom resolution. TCRdb's table, derived via immunoSEQ multiplex PCR, lists solely in-frame clones and lacks some. The sample has over 200,000 clones, 85% seen once. The sample was PBMCs or T cells enriched from blood (not recorded which). The rearrangement uses TRBV7-2 and TRBJ2-7; possible D gene TRBD1, 6 bases. This clonotype originated in a man in his forties who had recovered from COVID-19. The CDR3 spells CASSKHRVRYEQYF. CDR3 in DNA: TGTGCCAGCAGCAAGCACAGGGTACGTTACGAGCAGTACTTC.